These 19 T cell receptor beta chains share one sample of origin, sequenced in a study of Graves' ophthalmopathy and Graves' hyperthyroidism. Amplified TCR beta CDR3 regions were obtained using RNA transcripts as template. RT-PCR in the first round used HTBI primers; a second-round multiplex PCR followed. One entry per CDR3 protein, called by TCRdb with MiXCR from the multiplex PCR reads. The sample contains about 550,000 distinct CDR3 sequences, under 40% of which appear only once. The sequenced material came from peripheral blood or thyroid tissue (not recorded which). These receptors originate from an adult man with Graves' hyperthyroidism.

The gene calls are TRBV5-1 and TRBJ2-5; the match to TRBD1 covers 7 bases. V gave up 4 bases and J gave up 5 bases; unmatched junction bases: 17. CDR3 length: 17 amino acids. Germline loops: CDR1 SGHRS, CDR2 YFSETQ. The CDR3 DNA reads TGCGCCAGCAGCCAGAGAGCTTCGGGACAGACCCGGGAGACCCAGTACTTC. This codes for CASSQRASGQTRETQYF.

This clonotype has more than one count but fewer than ten. The chain recombines TRBV9 with TRBJ2-7; D possibly corresponds to TRBD1 (5 bases). The V and J ends lost 5 bases and 2 bases respectively, with 14 bases between them. Germline lookup yields CDR1 SGDLS and CDR2 YYNGEE. The CDR3 spans 14 residues. The CDR3 DNA is TGTGCCAGCAGTCAGGGATCGAAAACCTACGAGCAGTACTTC. This encodes CASSQGSKTYEQYF.

This clonotype has more than one count but fewer than ten. With a much larger clone just one base away, this may be a read error. V usage is TRBV7-9 and J usage is TRBJ2-5, with 8 nucleotides matching TRBD2. Germline assignment: CDR1 SEHNR and CDR2 FQNEAQ (reference sequence). CDR3 length equals 16 residues. The CDR3 sequence is CASSPRLAGGGEAQYF. The CDR3 region has the DNA TGTGCTAGCAGCCCCCGTCTAGCGGGTGGCGGGGAGGCCCAGTACTTC.

This clonotype was found many times. The chain combines TRBV12-3 or TRBV12-4 with TRBJ2-7, with D perhaps matching TRBD1 or TRBD2 (5 bases each). This CDR3 has 14 amino acids. Trimming shortened V by 5 bases and J by 6 bases, and 17 bases separated the two germline ends. CDR3: CASSPEVMGTEQYF. The CDR3 DNA sequence: TGTGCCAGCAGTCCAGAGGTGATGGGGACCGAGCAGTACTTC.

This clonotype was recorded at least ten times. The chain has TRBV29-1 and TRBJ1-2; the D is unclear. The CDR3 length is 13 residues. The germline V gene has CDR1 SQVTM and CDR2 ANQGSEA. Trimming took 0 bases from V and 4 from J, leaving 9 bases between them. DNA for the CDR3: TGCAGCGTTGAAGATGGCCAGAGCTATGGCTACACCTTC. Translation gives CSVEDGQSYGYTF.

The chain joins TRBV7-2 to TRBJ1-1, with D maybe TRBD1 (5 bases). This CDR3 comprises 15 residues. Trimming removed 3 bases from V and 4 bases from J, with 15 bases in between. Germline V CDR1 and CDR2: SGHTA, FQGNSA. The CDR3: CASSFEAAGITEAFF. In DNA, the CDR3 is TGTGCCAGCAGCTTCGAGGCGGCAGGGATCACTGAAGCTTTCTTT. The complete variable domain, with remaining parts taken from reference TRBV7-2 and TRBJ1-1, reads GAGVSQSPSNKVTEKGKDVELRCDPISGHTALYWYRQSLGQGLEFLIYFQGNSAPDKSGLPSDRFSAERTGGSVSTLTIQRTQQEDSAVYLCASSFEAAGITEAFFGQGTRLTVV.

This clonotype has a count of ten or more. The gene calls are TRBV20-1 and TRBJ2-7; 8 nucleotides agree with TRBD2. This CDR3 region has 13 residues. Germline CDR1 and CDR2: DFQATT and SNEGSKA (reference sequence). Trimming removed 3 bases from V and 6 bases from J; junction bases left unmatched: 7. The CDR3, as DNA: TGCAGTGCTAGCGGGGGGGGGGCTGGCGAGCAGTACTTC. It is translated as CSASGGGAGEQYF.

The chain has TRBV7-8 and TRBJ1-1, with 10 bases lining up with TRBD1. The CDR3 covers 13 residues. With 1 base clipped from V and 12 bases from J, the junction kept 5 bases outside the gene matches. Looked up from germline, CDR1 is SGHVS and CDR2 is FQNEAQ. CDR3 nucleotide sequence: TGTGCCAGCAGCTTAGAGGGGACAGGGGTGACTTTCTTT. Translating it yields CASSLEGTGVTFF.

The J gene is TRBJ2-7, the V gene TRBV7-7; 8 bases match TRBD2. There are 14 residues in the CDR3. Looked up from germline, CDR1 is SSHAT and CDR2 is FNYEAQ (reference sequence). In DNA form, the CDR3 reads TGTGCTGGAAGTCTAGCGGGTGAGACCGACGAGCAGTACTTC. This codes for CAGSLAGETDEQYF.

In its sample, this clonotype was seen many times. The rearrangement uses TRBV24-1 and TRBJ2-7; D uncertain. This CDR3 is built from 13 residues. Trimming removed 4 bases from V and 6 bases from J, with 12 bases in between. CDR1 KGHDR and CDR2 SFDVKD come from the germline V gene. In DNA form, the CDR3 reads TGTGCCACCAGTGACATAATCCCCGGCGAGCAGTACTTC. Its protein is CATSDIIPGEQYF.

This clonotype was observed once. V is TRBV12-3 or TRBV12-4 and J is TRBJ1-6; tentative D call: TRBD1 (6 bases). The CDR3 has 14 residues. Trimming cost V 6 bases and J 9 bases, with 15 bases left between them. The CDR3 coding sequence is TGTGCCAGCAGCCGGACAGAGTGGAGTTCACCCCTCCACTTT. Its protein product is CASSRTEWSSPLHF.

This sequence joins TRBV7-2 and TRBJ1-3; tentative D call: TRBD1 (5 bases). The CDR3 loop spans 12 amino acids. Germline CDR1 and CDR2: SGHTA and FQGNSA. Trimming cost V 2 bases and J 7 bases, with 6 bases left between them. This CDR3 is CASSLRQNTIYF. DNA for the CDR3: TGTGCCAGCAGCTTAAGACAGAACACCATATATTTT.

This clonotype showed up many times. V gene TRBV20-1 combines with J gene TRBJ1-2; D unresolved. Germline CDR1 and CDR2: DFQATT and SNEGSKA (reference sequence). The CDR3 totals 11 residues. Trimming stripped 5 bases from V and 4 bases from J, with 8 bases between. The CDR3 region is CSASTGYGYTF. The CDR3 nucleotides read TGCAGTGCTTCAACTGGCTATGGCTACACCTTC.

There are many counts of this clonotype. The chain combines TRBV6-5 with TRBJ2-7, with 8 bases identical to TRBD1. The germline CDR1 and CDR2 sequences are MNHEY and SVGAGI. CDR3 size: 14 residues. Losses at the gene ends were 5 bases for V and 2 bases for J; bases not matched to a gene: 5. Here the CDR3 DNA reads TGTGCCAGCAGTGACCCGGGACAGGCCTACGAGCAGTACTTC. This gives the protein CASSDPGQAYEQYF.

The chain carries TRBV7-2 and TRBJ2-5; the D gene is possibly TRBD1 (6 bases). Trimming removed 1 base at V and 4 bases at J, with 13 bases between. This CDR3 contains 15 residues. In germline, CDR1 is SGHTA, CDR2 FQGNSA. The DNA of the CDR3 is TGTGCCAGCAGCTTAGAGGACCGAGGGGGAGAGACCCAGTACTTC. It codes for CASSLEDRGGETQYF.

The rearrangement uses TRBV20-1 and TRBJ2-7, with D perhaps being TRBD1 or TRBD2 (5 bases each). Germline lookup yields CDR1 DFQATT and CDR2 SNEGSKA (reference sequence). The CDR3 sequence is 14 residues long. Between the trimmed V and J ends, which lost 0 bases and 4 bases, there was a span of 13 bases. CDR3 sequence reads: CSARDGGYGYEQYF. CDR3 nucleotide sequence: TGCAGTGCTAGAGATGGGGGTTACGGTTACGAGCAGTACTTC.

This clonotype has only a few counts. The chain carries TRBV28 and TRBJ1-1; D is perhaps TRBD1 (5 bases). Germline V lookup: CDR1 MDHEN, CDR2 SYDVKM. This CDR3 is 14 amino acids long. V was cut by 5 bases and J by 4 bases, with 14 bases left in between. In DNA form, the CDR3 reads TGTGCCAGCAGTGTCCCGGGACTCAGCACTGAAGCTTTCTTT. This sequence encodes CASSVPGLSTEAFF.

This clonotype was observed many times. The junction differs from germline at one of its ends, possibly a read error. The genes are TRBV29-1 and TRBJ1-2, with D perhaps TRBD1 (5 bases). The CDR3 loop spans 14 amino acids. Germline V gene data show CDR1 as SQVTM and CDR2 as ANQGSEA. For the CDR3, the DNA is TGCGGCGTTGACACACGTTCACAGGTCAATGGCTACACCTTC. It codes for CGVDTRSQVNGYTF.

The DNA of the CDR3 is TGCAGCGTCCTGGACAGGGGGCCAGAGACCCAGTACTTC. Protein product: CSVLDRGPETQYF. The chain recombines TRBV29-1 with TRBJ2-5; 11 nucleotides line up with TRBD1. The CDR3 runs 13 residues. The V segment lost 6 bases and the J segment 4 bases; nucleotides outside the gene matches: 4. Per germline, CDR1 SQVTM and CDR2 ANQGSEA.